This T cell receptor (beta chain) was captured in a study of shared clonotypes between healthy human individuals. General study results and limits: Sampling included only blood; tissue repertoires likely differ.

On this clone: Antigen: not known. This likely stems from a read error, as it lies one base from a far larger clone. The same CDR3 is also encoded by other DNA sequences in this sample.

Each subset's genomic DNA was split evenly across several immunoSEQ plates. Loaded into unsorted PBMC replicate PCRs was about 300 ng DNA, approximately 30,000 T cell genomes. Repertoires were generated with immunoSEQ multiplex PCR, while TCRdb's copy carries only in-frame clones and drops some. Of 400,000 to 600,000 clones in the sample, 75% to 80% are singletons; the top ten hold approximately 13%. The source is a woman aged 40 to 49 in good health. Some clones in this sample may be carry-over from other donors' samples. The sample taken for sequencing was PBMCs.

The DNA for the CDR3 is TGCAGCGCCTTAGGGTACGAGCAGTACTTC. Its protein product is CSALGYEQYF. The chain recombines TRBV20-1 with TRBJ2-7; D call uncertain. The CDR3 is made up of 10 amino acids. Germline V gives CDR1 DFQATT, CDR2 SNEGSKA (reference sequence).